The rows below give T cell receptor beta chains drawn from one sample of a study of sequential checkpoint blockade in melanoma. The data were produced by immunoSEQ multiplex PCR, yet TCRdb's version contains in-frame clones alone and is incomplete. The sample has 17,000 or so clones, over 60% seen once. The specimen was CD8+ T cells sorted from blood (inferred from file names), collected from a patient given nivolumab and ipilimumab in sequence. Receptor source: a human donor with melanoma. CDR3s include the opening cysteine and the closing phenylalanine or tryptophan.

v_call,cdr3_length,cdr3_aa
TRBV6-5,14,CASRQPGLTREQYF
TRBV15,15,CATSRKASDNSPLHF
TRBV4-1,16,CASSQVPLSRGGELFF
TRBV29-1,14,CSVTDSSSGNTIYF
TRBV5-4,13,CASIKQPEETQYF
TRBV4-2,15,CASRTGGHSTDTQYF
TRBV9,13,CASGETGDQPQHF
TRBV5-4,15,CASSFSGSTQETQYF
TRBV7-3,15,CASSLNPGLGTEAFF
TRBV5-4,17,CASSVPPGTDLTGELFF
TRBV27,14,CASSKGQFYNEQFF
TRBV5-6,14,CASSRGDGIYGYTF
TRBV5-6,14,CASRGTDHNSPLHF
TRBV4-3,14,CASSQAVLADTQYF
TRBV28,16,CASDLTVPRGNQPQHF
TRBV19,14,CASSSLASVHEQFF
TRBV6-6,15,CASSHLRGENTEAFF
TRBV6-4,13,CASSEGAQNIQYF
TRBV19,18,CASSIGWDRGIGNTEAFF
TRBV5-5,12,CASSLPGEKLFF
TRBV5-1,13,CASTRGHGNTIYF
TRBV4-3,14,CASSQELVTGELFF
TRBV6-1,15,CASRKVDSPNSPLHF
TRBV13,18,CASRSLAGGTSGANVLTF
TRBV6-5,15,CASSYVTSGGAEQFF
TRBV7-8,15,CASSLADSSNQPQHF
TRBV4-1,17,CASSQRVGTGGRQPQHF
TRBV4-2,15,CASSGGVTNTGELFF
TRBV11-3,19,CASSPWTSGGEAVPNEQFF
TRBV5-1,14,CASSLYRGSDEQYF
TRBV13,14,CASSLEQDEVPLHF
TRBV7-9,17,CASRPGLTVGSYNEQFF
TRBV5-1,18,CASSPRSPREFSGNTIYF
TRBV5-8,15,CASSPGLAVSYEQYF
TRBV9,14,CASSVASGGYEQYF
TRBV4-3,16,CASSQDWEGGQETQYF
TRBV6-1,12,CASRNTGFEQFF
TRBV29-1,12,CSVEKGTSGYTF
TRBV14,15,CASSNYRHSYNEQFF
TRBV16,14,CASSQSSGGAEQYF
TRBV6-5,14,CASTPGTSLDEQFF
TRBV29-1,11,CSVLTGYEQYF
TRBV7-3,16,CASSYTSGGAEETQYF
TRBV4-1,15,CASSQSGKGTGELFF
TRBV5-1,12,CASRGENTEAFF